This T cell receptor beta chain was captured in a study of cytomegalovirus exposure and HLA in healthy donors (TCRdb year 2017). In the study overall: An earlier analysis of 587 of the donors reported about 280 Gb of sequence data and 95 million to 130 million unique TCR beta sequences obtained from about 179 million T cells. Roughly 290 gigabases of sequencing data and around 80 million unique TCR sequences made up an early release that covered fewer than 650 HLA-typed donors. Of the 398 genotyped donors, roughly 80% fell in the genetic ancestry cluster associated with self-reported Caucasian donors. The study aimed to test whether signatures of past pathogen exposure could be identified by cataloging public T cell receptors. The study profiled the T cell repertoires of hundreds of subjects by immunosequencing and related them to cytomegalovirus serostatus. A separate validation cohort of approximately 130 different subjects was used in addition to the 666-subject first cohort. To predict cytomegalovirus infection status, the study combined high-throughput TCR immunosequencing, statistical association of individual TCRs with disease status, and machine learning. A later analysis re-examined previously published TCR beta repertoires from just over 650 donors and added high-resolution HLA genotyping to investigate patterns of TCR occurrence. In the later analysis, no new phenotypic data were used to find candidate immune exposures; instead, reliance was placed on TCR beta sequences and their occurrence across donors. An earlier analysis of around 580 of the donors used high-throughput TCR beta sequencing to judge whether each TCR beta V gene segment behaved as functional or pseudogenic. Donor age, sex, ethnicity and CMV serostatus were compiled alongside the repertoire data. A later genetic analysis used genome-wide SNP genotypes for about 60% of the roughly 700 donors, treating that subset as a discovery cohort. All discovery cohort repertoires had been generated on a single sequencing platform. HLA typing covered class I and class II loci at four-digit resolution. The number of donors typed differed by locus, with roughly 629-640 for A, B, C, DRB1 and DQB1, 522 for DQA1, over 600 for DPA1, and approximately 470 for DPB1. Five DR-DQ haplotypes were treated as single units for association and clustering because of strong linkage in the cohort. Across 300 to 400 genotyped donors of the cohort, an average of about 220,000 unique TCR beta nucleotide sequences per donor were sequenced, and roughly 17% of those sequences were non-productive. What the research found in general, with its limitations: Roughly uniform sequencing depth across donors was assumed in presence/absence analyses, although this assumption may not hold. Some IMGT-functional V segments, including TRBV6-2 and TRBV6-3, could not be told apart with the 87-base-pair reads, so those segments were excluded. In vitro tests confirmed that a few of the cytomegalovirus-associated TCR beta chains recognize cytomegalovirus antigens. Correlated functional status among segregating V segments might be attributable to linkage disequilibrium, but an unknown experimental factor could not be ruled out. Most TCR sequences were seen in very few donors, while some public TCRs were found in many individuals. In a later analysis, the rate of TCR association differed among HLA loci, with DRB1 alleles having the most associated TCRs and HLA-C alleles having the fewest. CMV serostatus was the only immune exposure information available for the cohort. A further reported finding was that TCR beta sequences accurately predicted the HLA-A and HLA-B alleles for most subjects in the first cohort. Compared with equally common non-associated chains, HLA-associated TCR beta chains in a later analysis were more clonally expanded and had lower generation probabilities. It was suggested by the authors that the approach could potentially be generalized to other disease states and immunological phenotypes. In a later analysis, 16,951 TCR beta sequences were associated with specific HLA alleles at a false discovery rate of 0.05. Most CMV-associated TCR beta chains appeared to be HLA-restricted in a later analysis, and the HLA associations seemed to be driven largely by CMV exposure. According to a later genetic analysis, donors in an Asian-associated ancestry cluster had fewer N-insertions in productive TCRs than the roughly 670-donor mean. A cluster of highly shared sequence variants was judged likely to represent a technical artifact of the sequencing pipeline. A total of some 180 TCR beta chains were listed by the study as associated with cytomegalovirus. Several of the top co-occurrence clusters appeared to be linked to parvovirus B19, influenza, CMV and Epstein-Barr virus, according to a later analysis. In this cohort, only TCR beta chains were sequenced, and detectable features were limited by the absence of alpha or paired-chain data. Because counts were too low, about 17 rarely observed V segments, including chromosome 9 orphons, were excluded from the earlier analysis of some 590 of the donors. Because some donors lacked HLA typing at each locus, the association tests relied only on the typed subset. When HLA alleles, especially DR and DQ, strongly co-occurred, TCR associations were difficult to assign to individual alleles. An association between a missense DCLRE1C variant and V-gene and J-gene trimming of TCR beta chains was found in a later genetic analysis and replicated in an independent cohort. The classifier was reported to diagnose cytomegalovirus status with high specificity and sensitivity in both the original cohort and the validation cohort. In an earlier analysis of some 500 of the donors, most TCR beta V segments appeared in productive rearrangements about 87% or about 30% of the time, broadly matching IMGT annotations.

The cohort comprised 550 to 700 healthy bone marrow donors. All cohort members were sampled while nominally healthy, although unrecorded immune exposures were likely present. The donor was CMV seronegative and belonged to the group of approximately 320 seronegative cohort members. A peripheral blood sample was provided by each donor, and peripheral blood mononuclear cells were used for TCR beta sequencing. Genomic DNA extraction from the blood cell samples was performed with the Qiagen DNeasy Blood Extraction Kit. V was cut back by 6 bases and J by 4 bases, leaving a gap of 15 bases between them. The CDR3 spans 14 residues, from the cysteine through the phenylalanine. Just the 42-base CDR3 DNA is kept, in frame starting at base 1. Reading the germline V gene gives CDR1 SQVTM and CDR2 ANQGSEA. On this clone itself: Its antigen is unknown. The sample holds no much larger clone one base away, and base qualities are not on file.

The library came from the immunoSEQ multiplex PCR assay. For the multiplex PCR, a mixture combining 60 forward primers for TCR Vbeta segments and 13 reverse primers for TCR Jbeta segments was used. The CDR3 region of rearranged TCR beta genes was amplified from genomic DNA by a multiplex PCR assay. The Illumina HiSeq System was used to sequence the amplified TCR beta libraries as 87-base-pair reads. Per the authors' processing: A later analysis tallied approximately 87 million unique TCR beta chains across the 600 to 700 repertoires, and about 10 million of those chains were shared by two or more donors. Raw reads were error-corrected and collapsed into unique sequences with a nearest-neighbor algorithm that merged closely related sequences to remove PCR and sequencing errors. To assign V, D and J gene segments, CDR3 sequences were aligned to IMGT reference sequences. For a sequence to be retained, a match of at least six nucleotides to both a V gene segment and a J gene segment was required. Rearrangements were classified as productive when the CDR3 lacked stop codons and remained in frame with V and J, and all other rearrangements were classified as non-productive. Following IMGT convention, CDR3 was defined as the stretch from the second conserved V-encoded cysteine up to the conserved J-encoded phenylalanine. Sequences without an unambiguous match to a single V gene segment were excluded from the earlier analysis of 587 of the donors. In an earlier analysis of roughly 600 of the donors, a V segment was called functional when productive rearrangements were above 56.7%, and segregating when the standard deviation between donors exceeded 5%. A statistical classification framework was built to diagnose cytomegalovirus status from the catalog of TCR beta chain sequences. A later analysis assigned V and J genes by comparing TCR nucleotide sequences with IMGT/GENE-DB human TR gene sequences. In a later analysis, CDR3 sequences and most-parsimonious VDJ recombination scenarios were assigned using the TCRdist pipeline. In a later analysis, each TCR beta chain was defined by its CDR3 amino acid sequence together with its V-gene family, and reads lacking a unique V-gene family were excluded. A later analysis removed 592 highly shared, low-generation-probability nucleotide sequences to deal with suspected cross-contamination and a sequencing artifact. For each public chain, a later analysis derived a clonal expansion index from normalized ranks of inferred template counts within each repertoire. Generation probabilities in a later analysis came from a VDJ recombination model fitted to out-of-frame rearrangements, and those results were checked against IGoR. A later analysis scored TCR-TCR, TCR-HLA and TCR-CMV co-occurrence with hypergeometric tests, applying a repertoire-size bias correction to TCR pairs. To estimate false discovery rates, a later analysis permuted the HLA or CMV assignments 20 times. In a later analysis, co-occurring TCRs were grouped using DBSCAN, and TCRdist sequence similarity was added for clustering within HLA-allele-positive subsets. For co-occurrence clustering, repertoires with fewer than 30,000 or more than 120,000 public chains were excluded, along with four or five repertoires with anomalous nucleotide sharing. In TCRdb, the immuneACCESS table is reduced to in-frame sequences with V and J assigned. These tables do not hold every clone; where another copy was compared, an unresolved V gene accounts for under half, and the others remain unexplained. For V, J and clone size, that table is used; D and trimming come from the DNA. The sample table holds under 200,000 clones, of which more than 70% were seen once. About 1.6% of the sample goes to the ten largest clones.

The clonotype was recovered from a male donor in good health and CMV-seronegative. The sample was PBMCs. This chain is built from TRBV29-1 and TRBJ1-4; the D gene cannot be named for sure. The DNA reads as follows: TGCAGCGTCATGATTTGGGAGAATAATGAAAAACTGTTTTTT. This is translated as CSVMIWENNEKLFF.